This T cell receptor beta chain was recorded in a study of cytomegalovirus exposure and HLA in healthy donors. Study outcomes and limitations: Most TCR sequences were seen very rarely across donors, but some public TCRs occurred in many.

Germline lookup yields CDR1 SGHRS and CDR2 YFSETQ. The CDR3 contains 14 residues. With 4 bases removed from V and 4 bases from J, the gap between germline ends came to 12 bases. In its sample, this clone was seen once. Antigen specificity is unknown. The PCR used 60 Vbeta and 13 Jbeta primers. The repertoire was sequenced with immunoSEQ multiplex PCR; TCRdb's copy has only in-frame clones and lacks some. The table records around 140,000 clones, around four fifths of them present only once. The clonotype comes from a woman aged 50 to 60 in good health and CMV-seropositive. The gene calls are TRBV5-1 and TRBJ2-1, with a weak D call TRBD2 (6 bases). Sequencing input: PBMCs. The DNA of the CDR3 is TGCGCCAGCAGCACGGGACTCCGGTACAATGAGCAGTTCTTC. It is translated as CASSTGLRYNEQFF.